Listed below are T cell receptor beta chains from one sample, sequenced in a study of cytomegalovirus exposure and HLA in healthy donors. Using immunoSEQ multiplex PCR, the repertoire was profiled, and TCRdb retains in-frame clones only, with some absent. The sample carries about 25,000 clones, about four fifths recorded once. The sequenced sample was PBMCs. The receptor source for this set is a male donor in good health and CMV-seronegative. Each CDR3 is given with its conserved first and last residue. D genes are given only for firm matches. Only part of the rows carry a size: once, few, many, or a class if the clone is expanded.

d_call	j_call	v_call	clone_size	cdr3_nt	cdr3_aa
TRBD1	TRBJ1-2	TRBV5-1	-	TGCGCCAGCAGCTTGGGGGACAGGGATTATGGCTACACCTTC	CASSLGDRDYGYTF
-	TRBJ2-1	TRBV28	-	TGTGCCAGCAGTTTGATTAGACAGTGGTATGAGCAGTTCTTC	CASSLIRQWYEQFF
TRBD2	TRBJ2-1	TRBV4-2	-	TGTGCCAGCAGCCAAGCGGGCGGGGGGGCTTACAATGAGCAGTTCTTC	CASSQAGGGAYNEQFF
-	TRBJ2-5	TRBV4-3	-	TGCGCCAGCAGCCAAGATATTAGTCGAGAGACCCAGTACTTC	CASSQDISRETQYF
-	TRBJ1-3	TRBV9	-	TGTGCCAGCAGCGTAGCAGACAGGTTCTCTGGAAACACCATATATTTT	CASSVADRFSGNTIYF
TRBD2	TRBJ2-2	TRBV6-4	once	TGTGCCAGCTCGAAACTAGCGGGCAACGGGGATAGCGGGGAGCTGTTTTTT	CASSKLAGNGDSGELFF
TRBD1	TRBJ2-7	TRBV7-9	-	TGTGCCAGCACCAACAGGGGGGTCTACGAGCAGTACTTC	CASTNRGVYEQYF
TRBD1	TRBJ1-1	TRBV7-2	few	TGTGCCAGCAGCTCCCGACAGGGGACTGAAGCTTTCTTT	CASSSRQGTEAFF
-	TRBJ1-4	TRBV28	-	TGTGCCAGCAGTTTGAGGGCAGCACCTCCAAATGAAAAACTGTTTTTT	CASSLRAAPPNEKLFF
-	TRBJ1-5	TRBV5-1	-	TGCGCCAGCAGCCGGGAACAGGGCGTGCAGCCCCAGCATTTT	CASSREQGVQPQHF
TRBD2	TRBJ2-3	TRBV5-1	few	TGCGCCAGTGCTTTGGGACTAGCGGGCACAGATACGCAGTATTTT	CASALGLAGTDTQYF
TRBD2	TRBJ2-5	TRBV7-6	-	TGTGCCAGCAGCGGGGCCGGCCTAGCGGTACAAGAGACCCAGTACTTC	CASSGAGLAVQETQYF
TRBD1	TRBJ1-2	TRBV30	-	TGTGCCTGGAGCCCAAGGGGGCGCTGGGACGTCTTC	CAWSPRGRWDVF
TRBD1	TRBJ1-4	TRBV6-1	few	TGTGCCAGCAGTGAGGGACAGGGGGCTGAAAAACTGTTTTTT	CASSEGQGAEKLFF
TRBD2	TRBJ2-1	TRBV7-8	-	TGTGCCAGCAGCTCGCCGTGGACTAGCGGGGGTGTAAATAATGAGCAGTTCTTC	CASSSPWTSGGVNNEQFF
-	TRBJ2-3	TRBV7-2	-	TGTGCCAGCAGCCGACAGTCAAGGGGCACAGATACGCAGTATTTT	CASSRQSRGTDTQYF
TRBD1	TRBJ1-4	TRBV2	-	TGTGCCAGCAGTGAAGGGACAGGCACAACTAATGAAAAACTGTTTTTT	CASSEGTGTTNEKLFF
TRBD2	TRBJ2-1	TRBV11-3	-	TGTGCCAGCAGCTTAGGAGCTAGCGGGTATAATGAGCAGTTCTTC	CASSLGASGYNEQFF